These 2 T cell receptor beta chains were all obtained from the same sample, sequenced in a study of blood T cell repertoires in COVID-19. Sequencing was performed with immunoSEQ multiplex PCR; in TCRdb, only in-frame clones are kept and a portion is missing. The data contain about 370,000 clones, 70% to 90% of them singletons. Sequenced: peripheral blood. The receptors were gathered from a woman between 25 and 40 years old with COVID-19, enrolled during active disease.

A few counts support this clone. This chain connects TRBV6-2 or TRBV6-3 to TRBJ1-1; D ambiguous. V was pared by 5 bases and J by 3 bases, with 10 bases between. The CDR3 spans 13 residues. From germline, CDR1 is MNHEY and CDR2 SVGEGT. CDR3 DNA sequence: TGTGCCAGCAGTCAATACAGATACACTGAAGCTTTCTTT. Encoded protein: CASSQYRYTEAFF.

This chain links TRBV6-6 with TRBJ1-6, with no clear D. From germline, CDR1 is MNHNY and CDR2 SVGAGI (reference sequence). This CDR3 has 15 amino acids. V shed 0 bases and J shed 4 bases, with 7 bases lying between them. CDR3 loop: CASSYSRSYNSPLHF. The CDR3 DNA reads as TGTGCCAGCAGTTACTCGAGGAGTTATAATTCACCCCTCCACTTT.